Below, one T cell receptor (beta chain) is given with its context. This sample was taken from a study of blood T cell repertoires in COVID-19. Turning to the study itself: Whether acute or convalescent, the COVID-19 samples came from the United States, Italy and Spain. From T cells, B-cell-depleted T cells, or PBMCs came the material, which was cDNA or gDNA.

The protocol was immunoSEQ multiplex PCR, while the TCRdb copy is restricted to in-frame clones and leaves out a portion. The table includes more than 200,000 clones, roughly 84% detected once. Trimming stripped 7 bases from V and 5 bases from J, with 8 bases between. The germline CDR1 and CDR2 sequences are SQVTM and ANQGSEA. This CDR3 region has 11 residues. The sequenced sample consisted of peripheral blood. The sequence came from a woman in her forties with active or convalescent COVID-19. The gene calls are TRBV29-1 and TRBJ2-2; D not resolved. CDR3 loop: CSAFGTGELFF. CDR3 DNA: TGCAGCGCCTTCGGGACCGGGGAGCTGTTTTTT.